Listed below are T cell receptor beta chains from one sample, sequenced in a study of blood T cell repertoires in COVID-19. This table comes from immunoSEQ multiplex PCR, and its TCRdb copy is limited to in-frame clones, with some not included. The table records some 40,000 clones, approximately 75% of them present only once. The specimen sequenced was peripheral blood. All receptors derive from a human donor in a cohort sampled during active or convalescent COVID-19. The donor label of this sample is uncertain. Each CDR3 is given with its conserved first and last residue. D genes are given only for firm matches. The size entry is marked missing in some rows and otherwise reads once, few, many or a size class.

J,V,size,D,DNA,CDR3
TRBJ2-3,TRBV27,few,.,TGTGCCAGCAGTTGGCAGGGGTTCACAGATACGCAGTATTTT,CASSWQGFTDTQYF
TRBJ2-3,TRBV2,.,TRBD2,TGTGCCAGCAACAGCGGGGGCACAGATACGCAGTATTTT,CASNSGGTDTQYF
TRBJ2-2,TRBV3-1/TRBV3-2,few,.,TGTGCCAGCAGCCGGCACGGGGAGCTGTTTTTT,CASSRHGELFF
TRBJ1-2,TRBV5-1,.,TRBD1,TGCGCCAGCAGCTTGGAAACAGGGGGCTATAGCTACACCTTC,CASSLETGGYSYTF
TRBJ1-1,TRBV6-1,once,TRBD1,TGTGCCAGCAGTGAAACCGACAGGGCGAACACTGAAGCTTTCTTT,CASSETDRANTEAFF
TRBJ2-6,TRBV5-1,.,TRBD1,TGCGCCAGCAGCTTGGCCCGTGGGACAGGGGGGTCTGGGGCCAACGTCCTGACTTTC,CASSLARGTGGSGANVLTF
TRBJ2-7,TRBV2,.,TRBD2,TGTGCCAGCAGTGAAGGGGTGGGACTAGCGGGCCTCTACGAGCAGTACTTC,CASSEGVGLAGLYEQYF
TRBJ2-1,TRBV24-1,.,.,TGTGCCATTCCTGTGACAGGCTACAATGAGCAGTTCTTC,CAIPVTGYNEQFF
TRBJ1-5,TRBV7-9,.,.,TGTGCCAGCAGCTTAATGGGGGGGGCTCAGCCCCAGCATTTT,CASSLMGGAQPQHF
TRBJ1-2,TRBV4-3,many,.,TGCGCCAGCAGCCAAGATCGCGGGACGGCGAAGTGTGCCTTC,CASSQDRGTAKCAF
TRBJ2-3,TRBV24-1,.,TRBD1,TGTGCCACCAGTGATCAAACAGGGGCGGATACGCAGTATTTT,CATSDQTGADTQYF
TRBJ1-2,TRBV11-3,.,.,TGTGCCAGCAGCCGACAGTCTAACTATGGCTACACCTTC,CASSRQSNYGYTF
TRBJ1-5,TRBV9,.,.,TGTGCCAGCAGCGTAGGTGACAGCTCGTATCAGCCCCAGCATTTT,CASSVGDSSYQPQHF
TRBJ2-3,TRBV7-6,.,.,TGTGCCAGCAGCTTAACCCGGGCAGATACGCAGTATTTT,CASSLTRADTQYF
TRBJ2-7,TRBV19,.,TRBD1,TGTGCCAGTAGTATAGCTATGGGACAGGGAGGTACCGAGCAGTACTTC,CASSIAMGQGGTEQYF
TRBJ2-1,TRBV20-1,.,TRBD2,TGCAGTGCGAGTCGCGGGAGAATATCCTACAATGAGCAGTTCTTC,CSASRGRISYNEQFF
TRBJ2-7,TRBV6-1,.,TRBD2,TGTGCCAGCAGTGGGCCGACTAGCGGAAATTCCTACGAGCAGTACTTC,CASSGPTSGNSYEQYF
TRBJ2-7,TRBV4-3,once,TRBD2,TGCGCCAGCAGCCAAGGGTTGGAGCGGGAGAAATCCTACGAGCAGTACTTC,CASSQGLEREKSYEQYF
TRBJ1-5,TRBV24-1,.,.,TGTGCCACCAGTGCGGCAGGGTCAGGGCAGCCCCAGCATTTT,CATSAAGSGQPQHF
TRBJ2-3,TRBV3-1/TRBV3-2,.,.,TGTGCCAGCAGCCAAGAAGGGCTAGCGTCCACAGATACGCAGTATTTT,CASSQEGLASTDTQYF
TRBJ1-1,TRBV4-2,.,.,TGTGCCAGCAGCCGACCGGGACAGAACACTGAAGCTTTCTTT,CASSRPGQNTEAFF
TRBJ1-1,TRBV7-9,few,.,TGTGCCAGCAGCTTAGGGGGGCTCACTGAAGCTTTCTTT,CASSLGGLTEAFF
TRBJ1-4,TRBV7-2,.,.,TGTGCCAGCAGCTTAGGGCTTGGGCAGTTTAAAGGAAAACTGTTTTTT,CASSLGLGQFKGKLFF
TRBJ2-7,TRBV7-2,once,TRBD2,TGTGCCAGCAGCTATAACGCGGGAGGGAGTTACGAGCAGTACTTC,CASSYNAGGSYEQYF
TRBJ1-1,TRBV19,few,.,TGTGCCAGTACCCTACAGGGTTTGAACACTGAAGCTTTCTTT,CASTLQGLNTEAFF
TRBJ1-5,TRBV3-1/TRBV3-2,.,.,TGTGCCAGCAGCTACGGGGACAATCAGCCCCAGCATTTT,CASSYGDNQPQHF
TRBJ2-1,TRBV5-5,.,.,TGTGCCAGCAGCCCCAGGGCCCGGGCGGAGCAGTTCTTC,CASSPRARAEQFF
TRBJ1-4,TRBV6-5,many,.,TGTGCCAGCAGTTCTCGAAGGGGAGGTGAAAAACTGTTTTTT,CASSSRRGGEKLFF
TRBJ1-4,TRBV5-4,.,TRBD1,TGTGCCAGCAGTATTGGACAGGTCGAAAAACTGTTTTTT,CASSIGQVEKLFF
TRBJ1-5,TRBV19,.,.,TGTGCCAGCAATGTCGGGGGGGGTAGCAATCAGCCCCAGCATTTT,CASNVGGGSNQPQHF
TRBJ2-3,TRBV4-1,.,TRBD2,TGCGCCAGCAGCCAAGGATTGGGACTAGCGGGAGAAGATACGCAGTATTTT,CASSQGLGLAGEDTQYF
TRBJ1-1,TRBV2,hyperexpanded,.,TGTGCCACCGGGGGGGAGCCGAACACTGAAGCTTTCTTT,CATGGEPNTEAFF
TRBJ2-2,TRBV9,.,TRBD2,TGTGCCAGCAGCGTAGGCGGTCTAGCGGGAGGGCGGTCCGGGGAGCTGTTTTTT,CASSVGGLAGGRSGELFF
TRBJ2-1,TRBV7-9,few,TRBD1,TGTGCCAGCAGCTCCCGGACAGGGGGGATGATGAATGAGCAGTTCTTC,CASSSRTGGMMNEQFF
TRBJ1-5,TRBV2,.,.,TGTGCCAGCAAGAAGCAGGGGAACAATCAGCCCCAGCATTTT,CASKKQGNNQPQHF
TRBJ1-1,TRBV7-2,.,.,TGTGCCAGCAGCTTATCCGGGTGGACTGAAGCTTTCTTT,CASSLSGWTEAFF
TRBJ2-4,TRBV2,.,TRBD2,TGTGCCAGCAGTGAAAGGGGGGGACTAGCGAGGGACAAAAACATTCAGTACTTC,CASSERGGLARDKNIQYF
TRBJ2-2,TRBV7-7,.,TRBD2,TGTGCTAGCAGCTTAGCGGGAGGCGGCACCGGGGAGCTGTTTTTT,CASSLAGGGTGELFF
TRBJ2-1,TRBV7-6,.,TRBD1,TGTGCCAGCAGCTTAGCGACCACAGGGGGTGAGCAGTTCTTC,CASSLATTGGEQFF
TRBJ2-5,TRBV23-1,.,TRBD1,TGCGCCAGCAGCCGACAGGGCGAGGAGACCCAGTACTTC,CASSRQGEETQYF
TRBJ2-2,TRBV2,.,TRBD2,TGTGCCAGCACCCCTAGCGGGGTCGGGGAGCTGTTTTTT,CASTPSGVGELFF
TRBJ2-7,TRBV3-1/TRBV3-2,.,TRBD2,TGTGCCAGCAGCAAGGGACTAGCGGGTTACGAGCAGTACTTC,CASSKGLAGYEQYF
TRBJ1-1,TRBV18,.,.,TGTGCCAGCTCACTTACGGACAGCCCCGACACTGAAGCTTTCTTT,CASSLTDSPDTEAFF
TRBJ2-5,TRBV4-1,.,TRBD1,TGCGCCAGCAGGCCGCGACAGGGGGGCGTCGGAGAGACCCAGTACTTC,CASRPRQGGVGETQYF
TRBJ2-3,TRBV7-9,.,.,TGTGCCACCTCGCAGGGGTCCGCGGATACGCAGTATTTT,CATSQGSADTQYF
TRBJ1-5,TRBV10-3,.,TRBD1,TGTGCCATCAGTGAGTCGGGACAGGGGGCAGGAGGCAATCAGCCCCAGCATTTT,CAISESGQGAGGNQPQHF
TRBJ1-5,TRBV6-5,.,TRBD1,TGTGCCAGCACCAGGGGGAGCAATCAGCCCCAGCATTTT,CASTRGSNQPQHF
TRBJ2-7,TRBV7-9,few,TRBD2,TGTGCCAGCGACCCGGGGGCGGGAGGTATCTCCTACGAGCAGTACTTC,CASDPGAGGISYEQYF
TRBJ1-2,TRBV7-9,.,.,TGTGCCAGCAGCCGTCAGGGGGGCTACACCTTC,CASSRQGGYTF
TRBJ1-4,TRBV28,.,TRBD1,TGTGCCAGCAGTTTCTCGGCAGGGGGCGCGACTGGTGAAAAACTGTTTTTT,CASSFSAGGATGEKLFF
TRBJ2-4,TRBV30,.,.,TGTGCCTGGAGTTCGCAGAACATTCAGTACTTC,CAWSSQNIQYF
TRBJ1-6,TRBV6-5,.,.,TGTGCCAGCACCCTTGGACAGCATAATTCACCCCTCCACTTT,CASTLGQHNSPLHF
TRBJ2-1,TRBV19,.,TRBD2,TGTGCCAGTAGTATGACTAGCGGGAGGGGGGGCTCCTACAATGAGCAGTTCTTC,CASSMTSGRGGSYNEQFF
TRBJ2-5,TRBV27,.,TRBD1,TGTGCCAGCAGTTTATACAGGGGGGTCGAGACCCAGTACTTC,CASSLYRGVETQYF
TRBJ2-7,TRBV24-1,.,TRBD1,TGTGCCACCTCCGAGACAGGGGTCTACGAGCAGTACTTC,CATSETGVYEQYF
TRBJ2-1,TRBV11-2,once,.,TGTGCCAGCAGCAAAGAGGGTGGCCATGAGCAGTTCTTC,CASSKEGGHEQFF